The entry below gives a single T cell receptor (beta chain) sequence along with its context. The data belong to a study of PD-L1 blockade in urothelial cancer. Germline trimming cut 5 bases from V and 0 bases from J; bases unmatched to any gene: 3. The germline V gene has CDR1 SNHLY and CDR2 FYNNEI. The CDR3 has 14 residues. Libraries were prepared by immunoSEQ multiplex PCR; TCRdb keeps only in-frame clonotypes and omits some of them. The table has some 84,000 clones, approximately 86% seen once. The source was PBMCs, collected around atezolizumab (anti-PD-L1) treatment. This TCR was recovered from a woman between 70 and 85 years old with urothelial cancer. This rearrangement joins TRBV2 to TRBJ2-7, with 8 bases aligning to TRBD1. The CDR3 nucleotides are TGTGCCAGCAGTCGACAGGGGAGCTCCTACGAGCAGTACTTC. Protein sequence: CASSRQGSSYEQYF. Full variable domain (outside the CDR3, taken from reference TRBV2 and TRBJ2-7): EPEVTQTPSHQVTQMGQEVILRCVPISNHLYFYWYRQILGQKVEFLVSFYNNEISEKSEIFDDQFSVERPDGSNFTLKIRSTKLEDSAMYFCASSRQGSSYEQYFGPGTRLTVT.